This T cell receptor beta chain was profiled in a study of blood T cell repertoires in COVID-19. Study-wide context: Samples taken during acute and convalescent COVID-19 were collected in the United States, Italy and Spain.

Sequencing was performed with immunoSEQ multiplex PCR; in TCRdb, only in-frame clones are kept and a portion is missing. This sample has about 330,000 clones, with approximately 88% found just once. Looked up from germline, CDR1 is SNHLY and CDR2 is FYNNEI. The ends were cut back, 5 bases at V and 2 bases at J, with 13 bases in the middle. The CDR3 has 15 amino acids. Participant ages covered about 18 to 100 years across about 25 US areas. Participants' reported clinical history set cohort assignment. Recovery among Cohort 3 donors was established by two negative PCRs, clearance, or symptom resolution.

Sequences were obtained from PBMCs or T cells enriched from blood (not recorded which). V is TRBV2 and J is TRBJ1-5, with D perhaps matching TRBD1 (6 bases). The clonotype comes from a young man who had recovered from COVID-19. The CDR3 bases are TGTGCCAGCAGTTCACAGGGTCGAGGCAATCAGCCCCAGCATTTT. It specifies CASSSQGRGNQPQHF.